These 15 T cell receptor beta chains share one sample of origin, sequenced in a study of blood T cell repertoires in COVID-19. The assay was immunoSEQ multiplex PCR, and TCRdb's table has in-frame clones only and misses some. Among 200,000 to 300,000 clones, more than 70% were seen once, and the ten largest hold roughly 2.5%. Sequencing used peripheral blood. Receptors were obtained from a woman aged 50 to 65 with acute or convalescent COVID-19.

This clone was seen more than once but under ten times. The chain links TRBV12-3 or TRBV12-4 to TRBJ2-1, with 8 bases identical to TRBD1. This CDR3 comprises 12 residues. V was clipped by 5 bases and J by 7 bases; unmatched bases: 1. CDR3 nucleotide sequence: TGTGCCAGCAGTAGGACAGGGAATGAGCAGTTCTTC. Translated, it gives CASSRTGNEQFF.

For the CDR3, the DNA is TGTGCCAGCTCACCACGTGCCAGCTCCTACGAGCAGTACTTC. It translates to CASSPRASSYEQYF. The chain is built from TRBV18 and TRBJ2-7; D remains ambiguous. The CDR3 runs 14 residues. V was cut by 1 base and J by 0 bases, with 7 bases left in between. Per the germline V gene, CDR1 is KGHSH and CDR2 is LQKENI. The entire variable domain, with the rest obtained from reference TRBV18 and TRBJ2-7, is as follows: NAGVMQNPRHLVRRRGQEARLRCSPMKGHSHVYWYRQLPEEGLKFMVYLQKENIIDESGMPKERFSAEFPKEGPSILRIQQVVRGDSAAYFCASSPRASSYEQYFGPGTRLTVT.

J is TRBJ1-1 and V is TRBV6-2 or TRBV6-3; 7 nucleotides agree with TRBD1. From germline, CDR1 is MNHEY and CDR2 SVGEGT. This CDR3 spans 15 amino acids. Germline trimming cut 2 bases from V and 2 bases from J; bases unmatched to any gene: 5. The CDR3 loop is CASSYRGRGNTEAFF. In DNA form, the CDR3 reads TGTGCCAGCAGTTACAGGGGGCGCGGAAACACTGAAGCTTTCTTT.

This chain joins TRBV7-9 and TRBJ2-1; D is perhaps TRBD2 (6 bases). The CDR3 has 13 residues. Germline values: CDR1 SEHNR, CDR2 FQNEAQ (reference sequence). The V end was cut by 6 bases, the J end by 9 bases, with 15 bases between. Here the CDR3 reads CASRTRQAREQFF. The DNA of the CDR3 is TGTGCCAGCAGGACTAGGCAGGCCCGTGAGCAGTTCTTC.

The chain combines TRBV18 with TRBJ2-3; the match to TRBD2 covers 9 bases. V shed 6 bases, J shed 5 bases, and the junction held 12 bases outside the gene matches. The germline V gene has CDR1 KGHSH and CDR2 LQKENI. The CDR3 is 16 amino acids. CDR3 loop: CASSPSLAGVEDTQYF. The CDR3 DNA reads TGTGCCAGCTCCCCCTCATTAGCGGGAGTAGAAGATACGCAGTATTTT.

This sequence joins TRBV7-2 and TRBJ2-1; 9 bases line up with TRBD2. V shed 5 bases and J 5 bases; nucleotides not matched to a gene: 10. The CDR3 has 16 residues. CDR1 is SGHTA, CDR2 FQGNSA, per germline. The CDR3: CASSPELAGRNNEQFF. CDR3 sequence (DNA): TGTGCCAGCAGCCCCGAGCTAGCGGGAAGAAACAATGAGCAGTTCTTC.

This chain links TRBV4-3 with TRBJ2-1; tentatively, D is TRBD2 (6 bases). There are 13 residues in the CDR3. V gave up 4 bases and J gave up 13 bases, with 17 bases separating them. Germline-derived CDR1 and CDR2 are LGHNA and YSLEER. CDR3 region: CASSPRLGSPQFF. The DNA for the CDR3 is TGCGCCAGCAGCCCACGACTAGGGAGCCCTCAGTTCTTC.

The chain has TRBV27 and TRBJ1-1; no reliable D call. Germline V lookup: CDR1 MNHEY, CDR2 SMNVEV (reference sequence). The CDR3 has 15 amino acids. Trimming left V 1 base short and J 1 base short, with 10 bases between. Written as DNA, the CDR3 is TGTGCCAGCAGTTTATATTTGGCGGGGAACACTGAAGCTTTCTTT. It is translated as CASSLYLAGNTEAFF.

This chain connects TRBV4-1 to TRBJ2-1; a weak D match, TRBD2 (5 bases). The germline V gene has CDR1 MGHRA and CDR2 YSYEKL. The V and J ends lost 1 base and 0 bases respectively, with 10 bases between them. CDR3 length: 16 residues. The CDR3 bases are TGCGCCAGCAGCCAAGGGTTAGCGAGCTCCTACAATGAGCAGTTCTTC. Its protein is CASSQGLASSYNEQFF.

This clone was seen only once. CDR3: CSVEVVMNTEAFF. The CDR3 coding sequence is TGCAGCGTTGAGGTAGTTATGAACACTGAAGCTTTCTTT. This sequence joins TRBV29-1 and TRBJ1-1, with D hard to call. CDR3 size: 13 residues. CDR1 is SQVTM and CDR2 is ANQGSEA in the germline V gene. V lost 3 bases and J lost 0, with 8 bases in between.

The rearrangement uses TRBV30 and TRBJ2-4; D is ambiguous. Germline V gene sequence: CDR1 GTSNPN, CDR2 SVGIG (reference sequence). The CDR3 is 12 amino acids. V lost 1 base and J lost 5, with 6 bases in between. CDR3 coding DNA: TGTGCCTGGAGTGCTAGTCAAAACATTCAGTACTTC. Residues: CAWSASQNIQYF.

The chain joins TRBV6-6 to TRBJ2-3, with 10 bases matching TRBD2. Trimming removed 7 bases from V and 1 base from J; junction bases left unmatched: 5. The CDR3 runs 15 residues. The germline V gene encodes CDR1 MNHNY and CDR2 SVGAGI (reference sequence). The CDR3 loop reads CASIPSGRGTDTQYF. CDR3 sequence (DNA): TGTGCCAGCATTCCTAGCGGGAGAGGCACAGATACGCAGTATTTT.

The CDR3 protein is CASSARDSDYGYTF. The CDR3 DNA is TGTGCCAGCTCCGCCCGGGACAGTGACTATGGCTACACCTTC. V usage is TRBV18 and J usage is TRBJ1-2; 7 nucleotides match TRBD1. CDR3 length: 14 residues. Germline trimming cut 6 bases from V and 3 bases from J; bases unmatched to any gene: 7. Germline V gene lookup returns CDR1 KGHSH and CDR2 LQKENI. Full variable domain (rest looked up from reference TRBV18 and TRBJ1-2): NAGVMQNPRHLVRRRGQEARLRCSPMKGHSHVYWYRQLPEEGLKFMVYLQKENIIDESGMPKERFSAEFPKEGPSILRIQQVVRGDSAAYFCASSARDSDYGYTFGSGTRLTVV.

This clone was seen a handful of times. The chain uses TRBV9 and TRBJ2-7; 12 positions agree with TRBD1. Germline V CDR1 and CDR2: SGDLS, YYNGEE. Losses at the gene ends were 0 bases for V and 7 bases for J; bases not matched to a gene: 5. This CDR3 is 15 amino acids long. CDR3 sequence: CASSVEGQGAGEQYF. CDR3 sequence (DNA): TGTGCCAGCAGCGTAGAGGGACAGGGGGCAGGGGAGCAGTACTTC.

The CDR3 reads CASAPGQGTYEQYF. CDR3 coding DNA: TGTGCCAGCGCACCGGGACAGGGAACCTACGAGCAGTACTTC. The chain couples TRBV7-3 to TRBJ2-7; 9 nucleotides match TRBD1. The trim removed 8 bases at V and 2 bases at J, leaving 7 bases unmatched. CDR1 and CDR2 (germline): SGHTA, FQGTGA. The CDR3 totals 14 residues.